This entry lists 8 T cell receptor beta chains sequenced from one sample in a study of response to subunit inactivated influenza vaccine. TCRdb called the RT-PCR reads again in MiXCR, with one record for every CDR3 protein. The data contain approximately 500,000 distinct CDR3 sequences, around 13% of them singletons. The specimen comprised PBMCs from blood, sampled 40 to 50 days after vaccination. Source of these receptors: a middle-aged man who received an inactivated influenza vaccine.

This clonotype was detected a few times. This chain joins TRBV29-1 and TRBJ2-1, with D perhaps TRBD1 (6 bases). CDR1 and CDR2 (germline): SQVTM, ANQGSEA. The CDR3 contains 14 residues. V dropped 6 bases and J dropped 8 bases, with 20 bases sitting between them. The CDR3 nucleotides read TGCAGCGTCCCCACCGGGACAACCTGGGATGAGCAGTTCTTC. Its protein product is CSVPTGTTWDEQFF.

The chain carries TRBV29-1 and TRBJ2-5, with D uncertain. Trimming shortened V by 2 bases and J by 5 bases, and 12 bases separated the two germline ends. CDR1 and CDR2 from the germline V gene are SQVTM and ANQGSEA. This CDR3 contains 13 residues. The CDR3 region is CSVELTRRETQYF. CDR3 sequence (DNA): TGCAGCGTTGAACTGACGCGACGGGAGACCCAGTACTTC.

The DNA for the CDR3 is TGTGCCAGCAGCCAAGATGGAGACAGGTATTACGAGCAGTACTTC. Translating it yields CASSQDGDRYYEQYF. The gene calls are TRBV3-1 and TRBJ2-7; D may be TRBD1 (6 bases). CDR3 length equals 15 residues. V gave up 0 bases and J gave up 4 bases, with 13 bases separating them. Germline assignment: CDR1 LGHDT and CDR2 YNNKEL (reference sequence).

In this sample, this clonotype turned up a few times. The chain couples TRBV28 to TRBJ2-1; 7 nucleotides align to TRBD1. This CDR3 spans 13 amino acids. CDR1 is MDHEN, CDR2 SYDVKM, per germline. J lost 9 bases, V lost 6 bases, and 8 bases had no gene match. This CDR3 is CASRTSYRGEQFF. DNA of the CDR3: TGTGCCAGCAGGACCAGCTACAGGGGTGAGCAGTTCTTC.

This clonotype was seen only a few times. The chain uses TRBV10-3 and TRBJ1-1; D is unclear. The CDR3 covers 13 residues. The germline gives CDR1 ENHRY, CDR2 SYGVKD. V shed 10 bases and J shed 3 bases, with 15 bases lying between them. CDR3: CATFAQHDTEAFF. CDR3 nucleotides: TGTGCCACCTTCGCGCAGCACGACACTGAAGCTTTCTTT.

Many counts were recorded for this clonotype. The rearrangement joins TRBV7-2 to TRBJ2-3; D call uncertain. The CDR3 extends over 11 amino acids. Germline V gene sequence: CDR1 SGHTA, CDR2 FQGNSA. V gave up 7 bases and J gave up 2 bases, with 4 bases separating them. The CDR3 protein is CASTNTDTQYF. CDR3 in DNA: TGTGCCAGCACCAACACAGATACGCAGTATTTT.

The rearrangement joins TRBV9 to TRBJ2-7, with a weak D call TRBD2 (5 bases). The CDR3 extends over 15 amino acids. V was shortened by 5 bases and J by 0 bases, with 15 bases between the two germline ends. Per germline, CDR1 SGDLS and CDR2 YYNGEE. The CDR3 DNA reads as TGTGCCAGCAGTGTTTTGGCTAGCCCCTCCTACGAGCAGTACTTC. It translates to CASSVLASPSYEQYF.

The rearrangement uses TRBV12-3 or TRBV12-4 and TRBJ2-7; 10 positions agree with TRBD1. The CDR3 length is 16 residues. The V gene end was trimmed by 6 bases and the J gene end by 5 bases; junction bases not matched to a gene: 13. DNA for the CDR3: TGTGCCAGCAGGAAATTTTTGACAGGGGGCTTCGACGAGCAGTACTTC. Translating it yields CASRKFLTGGFDEQYF.